These T cell receptor beta chains were read from a single sample in a study of control samples from healthy donors and cancer patients. The data were produced by immunoSEQ multiplex PCR, yet TCRdb's version contains in-frame clones alone and is incomplete. The sample lists approximately 130,000 clones, 85% to 90% occurring once. Sequencing used blood. These receptors were obtained from a man under 40 in good health. Each CDR3 is given with its conserved first and last residue. D genes are given only for firm matches. Size is omitted from some rows. Given values are once, few, many or a class for expanded clones.

clone_size: NA; d_call: TRBD1; j_call: TRBJ1-5; v_call: TRBV5-1; cdr3_aa: CASSLEGTVNQPQHF; cdr3_nt: TGCGCCAGCAGCTTGGAAGGGACAGTAAATCAGCCCCAGCATTTT
clone_size: NA; d_call: NA; j_call: TRBJ2-2; v_call: TRBV12-3/TRBV12-4; cdr3_aa: CASSEVESGELFF; cdr3_nt: TGTGCCAGCAGCGAGGTGGAGTCCGGGGAGCTGTTTTTT
clone_size: NA; d_call: NA; j_call: TRBJ1-1; v_call: TRBV3-1/TRBV3-2; cdr3_aa: CASSQGTRGYTEAFF; cdr3_nt: TGTGCCAGCAGCCAGGGAACGAGGGGGTACACTGAAGCTTTCTTT
clone_size: NA; d_call: NA; j_call: TRBJ1-1; v_call: TRBV5-1; cdr3_aa: CASSLGPEFMNTEAFF; cdr3_nt: TGCGCCAGCAGCTTGGGGCCAGAGTTTATGAACACTGAAGCTTTCTTT
clone_size: NA; d_call: NA; j_call: TRBJ2-2; v_call: TRBV5-5; cdr3_aa: CASSGRSDGELFF; cdr3_nt: TGTGCCAGCAGCGGACGGTCGGACGGGGAGCTGTTTTTT
clone_size: NA; d_call: NA; j_call: TRBJ1-1; v_call: TRBV27; cdr3_aa: CASQAWGSRGAFF; cdr3_nt: TGTGCCAGCCAAGCTTGGGGCAGCCGTGGGGCTTTCTTT
clone_size: NA; d_call: NA; j_call: TRBJ1-1; v_call: TRBV5-1; cdr3_aa: CASRSQGMNTEAFF; cdr3_nt: TGCGCCAGCAGAAGTCAGGGAATGAACACTGAAGCTTTCTTT
clone_size: NA; d_call: TRBD1; j_call: TRBJ1-2; v_call: TRBV24-1; cdr3_aa: CATSEPDRPNYGYTF; cdr3_nt: TGTGCCACCAGTGAGCCGGACAGGCCTAACTATGGCTACACCTTC
clone_size: once; d_call: TRBD1; j_call: TRBJ1-1; v_call: TRBV2; cdr3_aa: CASSGRGYTEAFF; cdr3_nt: TGTGCCAGCAGTGGCAGGGGGTACACTGAAGCTTTCTTT
clone_size: NA; d_call: NA; j_call: TRBJ1-6; v_call: TRBV10-1; cdr3_aa: CASKPRQDSPLHF; cdr3_nt: TGCGCCAGCAAACCCCGACAGGATTCACCCCTCCACTTT
clone_size: NA; d_call: TRBD2; j_call: TRBJ2-1; v_call: TRBV19; cdr3_aa: CASTSRLAGDFDNEQFF; cdr3_nt: TGTGCCAGTACCTCGAGGCTAGCGGGGGATTTTGACAATGAGCAGTTCTTC
clone_size: NA; d_call: NA; j_call: TRBJ1-1; v_call: TRBV2; cdr3_aa: CASSEYVEAFF; cdr3_nt: TGTGCCAGCAGTGAATACGTTGAAGCTTTCTTT
clone_size: NA; d_call: NA; j_call: TRBJ1-5; v_call: TRBV10-2; cdr3_aa: CASSGSRVDQPQHF; cdr3_nt: TGCGCCAGCAGTGGCTCGAGGGTTGATCAGCCCCAGCATTTT
clone_size: NA; d_call: NA; j_call: TRBJ1-1; v_call: TRBV29-1; cdr3_aa: CSVEDGGLGQEAFF; cdr3_nt: TGCAGCGTTGAAGACGGGGGACTAGGACAAGAAGCTTTCTTT
clone_size: NA; d_call: NA; j_call: TRBJ1-4; v_call: TRBV3-1/TRBV3-2; cdr3_aa: CASSPGAGGEKLFF; cdr3_nt: TGTGCCAGCAGCCCAGGGGCGGGGGGTGAAAAACTGTTTTTT
clone_size: NA; d_call: TRBD1; j_call: TRBJ2-3; v_call: TRBV6-5; cdr3_aa: CASCKGAMTDTQYF; cdr3_nt: TGTGCCAGCTGTAAGGGGGCTATGACAGATACGCAGTATTTT
clone_size: NA; d_call: NA; j_call: TRBJ1-1; v_call: TRBV5-1; cdr3_aa: CASSLGAGTEAFF; cdr3_nt: TGCGCCAGCAGCTTGGGGGCCGGCACTGAAGCTTTCTTT
clone_size: NA; d_call: NA; j_call: TRBJ2-1; v_call: TRBV30; cdr3_aa: CAWRKGGSYNEQFF; cdr3_nt: TGTGCCTGGAGGAAGGGGGGATCCTACAATGAGCAGTTCTTC